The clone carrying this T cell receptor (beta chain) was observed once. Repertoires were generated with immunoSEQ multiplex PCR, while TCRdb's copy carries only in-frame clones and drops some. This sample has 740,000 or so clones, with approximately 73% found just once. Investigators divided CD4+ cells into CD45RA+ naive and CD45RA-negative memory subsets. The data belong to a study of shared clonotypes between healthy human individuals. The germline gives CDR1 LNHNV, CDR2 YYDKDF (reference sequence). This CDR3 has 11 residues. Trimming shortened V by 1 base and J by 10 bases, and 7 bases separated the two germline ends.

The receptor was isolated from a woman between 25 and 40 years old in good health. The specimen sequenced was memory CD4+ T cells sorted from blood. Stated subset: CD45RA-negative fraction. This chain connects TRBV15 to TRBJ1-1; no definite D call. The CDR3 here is CATSRGTGAFF. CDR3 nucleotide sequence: TGTGCCACCAGCAGAGGGACCGGAGCTTTCTTT.